These T cell receptor beta chains were read from a single sample in a study of blood T cell repertoires in COVID-19. Data came from immunoSEQ multiplex PCR; TCRdb stores just in-frame clones and leaves some out. Among around 78,000 clones listed, 88% were seen once. The sequencing sample was made of peripheral blood. The receptor source for this set is a human donor in a cohort sampled during active COVID-19. Each CDR3 is given with its conserved first and last residue. A D gene is named only where the DNA matches it firmly. The size of a clone is reported for some rows only, either as once, few or many, or as a class for expanded clones.

TRBV7-3	TRBD1	TRBJ1-1	-	TGTGCCAGCAGCTTAACCAGGGGGCTTGAAGCTTTCTTT	CASSLTRGLEAFF
TRBV7-9	TRBD1	TRBJ1-3	-	TGTGCCAGCGAGGGGGCAGGGAGCCTCTCTGGAAACACCATATATTTT	CASEGAGSLSGNTIYF
TRBV9	TRBD2	TRBJ2-5	-	TGTGCCAGCAGCCTGGGTAACGGGGGGGGCCAAGAGACCCAGTACTTC	CASSLGNGGGQETQYF
TRBV6-5	TRBD2	TRBJ2-7	-	TGTGCCAGCAGGGGACTAGCGGGAGTGGGGGAGCAGTACTTC	CASRGLAGVGEQYF
TRBV7-2	TRBD2	TRBJ2-2	-	TGTGCCAGCAGCTTAGTAGGAAGCGGGAGGCTAAGGGAGCTGTTTTTT	CASSLVGSGRLRELFF
TRBV7-3	-	TRBJ2-1	-	TGTGCCAGCAGCTTAAGCGGCTCCTACAATGAGCAGTTCTTC	CASSLSGSYNEQFF
TRBV7-2	-	TRBJ2-1	-	TGTGCCAGCAGCTTAGTTGAGGGACAAGGGTTCTTC	CASSLVEGQGFF
TRBV27	TRBD1	TRBJ2-1	-	TGTGCCAGCAGTTTATCCCCCCCCGGGACAGGGTACAATGAGCAGTTCTTC	CASSLSPPGTGYNEQFF
TRBV9	-	TRBJ2-5	-	TGTGCCAGCAGCGTTATAGGCCTAATCGGAGAGACCCAGTACTTC	CASSVIGLIGETQYF
TRBV24-1	TRBD1	TRBJ2-3	-	TGTGCCACCAGTGATTCTCCGGGACAGGGACCCACAGATACGCAGTATTTT	CATSDSPGQGPTDTQYF
TRBV5-4	TRBD1	TRBJ2-7	-	TGTGCCAGCAGCTTGTGGACAGGGGGCCGCTACGAGCAGTACTTC	CASSLWTGGRYEQYF
TRBV24-1	-	TRBJ1-6	-	TGTGCCATCTATTTCTCAAAACGGCGGTTCTCGAGGTCACCCCTCCACTTT	CAIYFSKRRFSRSPLHF
TRBV9	-	TRBJ2-7	-	TGTGCCAGCAGCGTAGTCCCCCTTGGGCCAGGGGAGAATGAGCAGTACTTC	CASSVVPLGPGENEQYF
TRBV5-1	TRBD1	TRBJ1-3	-	TGCGCCAGCAGCTTGGGCAGGGACAGGGGATCTGGAAACACCATATATTTT	CASSLGRDRGSGNTIYF
TRBV30	TRBD1	TRBJ1-2	-	TGTGCCTGGACTCCCGACAGGGGGAACTATGGCTACACCTTC	CAWTPDRGNYGYTF
TRBV6-6	-	TRBJ2-5	-	TGTGCCAGCAGTTACTTCGGGGACCAGGGGGGAGAGACCCAGTACTTC	CASSYFGDQGGETQYF
TRBV3-1/TRBV3-2	TRBD2	TRBJ2-7	-	TGTGCCAGCAGCTTGGGACTAGCGGGAATCTACGAGCAGTACTTC	CASSLGLAGIYEQYF
TRBV6-7	TRBD1	TRBJ1-5	once	TGTGCCAGCAGTTATATGAGACAGGGGGAGAATCAGCCCCAGCATTTT	CASSYMRQGENQPQHF